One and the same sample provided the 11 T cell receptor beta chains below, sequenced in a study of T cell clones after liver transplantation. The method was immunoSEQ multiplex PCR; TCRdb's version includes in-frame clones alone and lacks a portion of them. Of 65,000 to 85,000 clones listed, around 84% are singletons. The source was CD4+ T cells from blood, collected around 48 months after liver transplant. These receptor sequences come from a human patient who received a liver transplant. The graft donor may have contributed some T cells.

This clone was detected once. CDR3 in amino acids: CASSLGRQPGIQETQYF. The CDR3 bases are TGCGCCAGCAGCTTGGGGCGCCAACCGGGGATACAAGAGACCCAGTACTTC. The chain uses TRBV5-1 and TRBJ2-5, with D tentatively TRBD2 (5 bases). The length of the CDR3 is 17 residues. From germline, CDR1 is SGHRS and CDR2 YFSETQ. Trimming took 0 bases from V and 2 from J, leaving 17 bases between them.

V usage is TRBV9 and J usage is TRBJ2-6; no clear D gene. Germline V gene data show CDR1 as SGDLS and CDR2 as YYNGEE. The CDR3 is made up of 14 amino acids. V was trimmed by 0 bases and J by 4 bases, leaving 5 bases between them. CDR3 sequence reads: CASSVEAGANVLTF. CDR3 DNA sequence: TGTGCCAGCAGCGTAGAGGCGGGGGCCAACGTCCTGACTTTC.

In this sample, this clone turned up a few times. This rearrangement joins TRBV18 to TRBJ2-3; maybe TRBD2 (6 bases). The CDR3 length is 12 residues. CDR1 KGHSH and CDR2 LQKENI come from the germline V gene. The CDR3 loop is CAGGESTDTQYF. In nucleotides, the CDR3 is TGTGCGGGCGGGGAGAGCACAGATACGCAGTATTTT. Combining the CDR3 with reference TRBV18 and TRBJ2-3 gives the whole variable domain NAGVMQNPRHLVRRRGQEARLRCSPMKGHSHVYWYRQLPEEGLKFMVYLQKENIIDESGMPKERFSAEFPKEGPSILRIQQVVRGDSAAYFCAGGESTDTQYFGPGTRLTVL.

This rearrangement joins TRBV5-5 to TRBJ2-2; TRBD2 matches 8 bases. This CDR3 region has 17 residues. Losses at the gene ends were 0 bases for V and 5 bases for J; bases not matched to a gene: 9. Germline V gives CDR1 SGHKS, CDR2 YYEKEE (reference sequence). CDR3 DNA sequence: TGTGCCAGCAGCTTGGGCGGGGGGTCGATTTTGACCGGGGAGCTGTTTTTT. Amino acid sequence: CASSLGGGSILTGELFF. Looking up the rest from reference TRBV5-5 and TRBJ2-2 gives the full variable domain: DAGVTQSPTHLIKTRGQQVTLRCSPISGHKSVSWYQQVLGQGPQFIFQYYEKEERGRGNFPDRFSARQFPNYSSELNVNALLLGDSALYLCASSLGGGSILTGELFFGEGSRLTVL.

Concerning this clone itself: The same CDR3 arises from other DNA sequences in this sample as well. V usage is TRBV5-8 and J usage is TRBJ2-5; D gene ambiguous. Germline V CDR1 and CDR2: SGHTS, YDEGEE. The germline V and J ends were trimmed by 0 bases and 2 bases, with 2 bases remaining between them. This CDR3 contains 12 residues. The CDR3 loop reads CASSLVQETQYF. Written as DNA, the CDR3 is TGTGCCAGCAGCTTGGTACAAGAGACCCAGTACTTC. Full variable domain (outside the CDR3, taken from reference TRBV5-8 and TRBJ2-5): EAGVTQSPTHLIKTRGQQATLRCSPISGHTSVYWYQQALGLGLQFLLWYDEGEERNRGNFPPRFSGRQFPNYSSELNVNALELEDSALYLCASSLVQETQYFGPGTRLLVL.

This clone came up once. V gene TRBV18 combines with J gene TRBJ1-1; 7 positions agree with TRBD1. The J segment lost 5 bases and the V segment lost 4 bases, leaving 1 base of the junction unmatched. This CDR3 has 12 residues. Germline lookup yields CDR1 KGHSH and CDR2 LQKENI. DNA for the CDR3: TGTGCCAGCTCACTCAGGGGGACTGAAGCTTTCTTT. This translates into CASSLRGTEAFF.

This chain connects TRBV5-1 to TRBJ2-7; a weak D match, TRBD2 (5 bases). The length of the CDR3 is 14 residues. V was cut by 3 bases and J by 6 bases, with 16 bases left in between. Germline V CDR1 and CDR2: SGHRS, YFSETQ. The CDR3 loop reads CASSSLVEGSEQYF. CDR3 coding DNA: TGCGCCAGCAGCTCGCTCGTCGAGGGTTCCGAGCAGTACTTC.

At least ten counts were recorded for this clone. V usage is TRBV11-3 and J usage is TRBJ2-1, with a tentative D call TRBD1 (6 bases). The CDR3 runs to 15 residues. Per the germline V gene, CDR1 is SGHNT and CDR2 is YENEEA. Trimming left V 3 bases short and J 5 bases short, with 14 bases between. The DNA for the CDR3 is TGTGCCAGCAGCTTGGAAGGCAGGGGAGACAATGAGCAGTTCTTC. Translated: CASSLEGRGDNEQFF.

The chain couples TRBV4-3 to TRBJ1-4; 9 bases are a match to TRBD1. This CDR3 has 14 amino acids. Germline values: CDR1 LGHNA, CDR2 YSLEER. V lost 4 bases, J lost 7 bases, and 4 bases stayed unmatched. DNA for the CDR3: TGCGCCAGCAGCCCCGGGACAGGGTTTGAAAAACTGTTTTTT. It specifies CASSPGTGFEKLFF.

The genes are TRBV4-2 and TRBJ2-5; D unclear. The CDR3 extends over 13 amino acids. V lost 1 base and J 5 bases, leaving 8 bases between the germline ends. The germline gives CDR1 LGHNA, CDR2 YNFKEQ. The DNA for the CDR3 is TGTGCCAGCAGCCAAGGGCCCCGTGAGACCCAGTACTTC. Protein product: CASSQGPRETQYF.

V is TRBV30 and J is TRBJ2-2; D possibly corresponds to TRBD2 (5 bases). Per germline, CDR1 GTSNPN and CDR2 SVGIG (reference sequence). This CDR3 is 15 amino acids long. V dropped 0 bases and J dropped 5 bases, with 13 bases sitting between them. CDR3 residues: CAWSVLARGTGELFF. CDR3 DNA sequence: TGTGCCTGGAGTGTACTGGCCCGGGGTACCGGGGAGCTGTTTTTT. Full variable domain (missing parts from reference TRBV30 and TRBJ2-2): SQTIHQWPATLVQPVGSPLSLECTVEGTSNPNLYWYRQAAGRGLQLLFYSVGIGQISSEVPQNLSASRPQDRQFILSSKKLLLSDSGFYLCAWSVLARGTGELFFGEGSRLTVL.